This T cell receptor beta chain was recovered during a study of blood T cells in healthy people across ages. This clonotype was seen a handful of times. V gave up 6 bases and J gave up 1 base, with 9 bases separating them. The germline V gene has CDR1 DFQATT and CDR2 SNEGSKA (reference sequence). The CDR3 length is 12 residues. A sample-barcoded 5' primer and a J-beta primer mix were used in a second PCR of roughly 7 to 11 cycles. One entry per CDR3 protein, called by TCRdb with MiXCR from the 5' RACE reads. The table lists about 640,000 distinct CDR3 sequences, roughly 50% of them singletons, with approximately 40% in the top ten.

The chain has TRBV20-1 and TRBJ1-2; D ambiguous. This TCR derives from a man aged 55 to 70 in good health. The sample taken for sequencing was blood. The DNA of the CDR3 is TGCAGTGCCCCGGACGATAACTATGGCTACACCTTC. It yields the protein CSAPDDNYGYTF.